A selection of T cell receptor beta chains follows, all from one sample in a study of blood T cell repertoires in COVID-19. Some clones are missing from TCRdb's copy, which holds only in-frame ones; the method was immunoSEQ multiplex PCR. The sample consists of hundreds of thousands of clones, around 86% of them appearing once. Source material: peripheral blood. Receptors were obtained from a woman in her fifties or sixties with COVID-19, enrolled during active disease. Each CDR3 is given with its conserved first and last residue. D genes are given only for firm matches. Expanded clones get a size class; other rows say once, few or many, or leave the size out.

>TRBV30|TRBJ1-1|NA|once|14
CAWTLAGPGPEAFF
TGTGCCTGGACCCTGGCGGGGCCCGGCCCTGAAGCTTTCTTT
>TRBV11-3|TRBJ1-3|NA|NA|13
CASSTTGRNTIYF
TGTGCCAGCAGCACGACGGGGAGAAACACCATATATTTT
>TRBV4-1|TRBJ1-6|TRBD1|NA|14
CASSPDRGQSPLHF
TGCGCCAGCAGTCCCGACAGGGGGCAATCACCCCTCCACTTT
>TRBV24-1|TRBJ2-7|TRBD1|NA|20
CATSDSNQGQGAPRSYEQYF
TGTGCCACCAGTGATTCCAATCAGGGACAGGGGGCACCTCGCTCCTACGAGCAGTACTTC
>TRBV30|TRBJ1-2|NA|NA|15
CAWSRRTRANYGYTF
TGTGCCTGGAGTCGTAGGACGAGGGCTAACTATGGCTACACCTTC
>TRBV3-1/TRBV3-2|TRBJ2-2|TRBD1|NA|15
CASSQRGGGTGELFF
TGTGCCAGCAGCCAACGAGGGGGCGGCACCGGGGAGCTGTTTTTT
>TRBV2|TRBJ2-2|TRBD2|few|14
CASSGRAITGELFF
TGTGCCAGCAGCGGGAGGGCCATCACCGGGGAGCTGTTTTTT
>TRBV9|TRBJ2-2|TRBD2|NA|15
CASSVVSSGRGELFF
TGTGCCAGCAGCGTAGTGTCTAGCGGGAGAGGGGAGCTGTTTTTT
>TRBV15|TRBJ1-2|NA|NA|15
CATSKDTALNYGYTF
TGTGCCACCAGCAAGGATACAGCTCTTAACTATGGCTACACCTTC
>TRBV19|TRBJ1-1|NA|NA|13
CASRRSGNTEAFF
TGTGCCAGTCGCAGGTCAGGGAACACTGAAGCTTTCTTT
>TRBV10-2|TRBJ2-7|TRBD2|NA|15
CASSEGTSGSYEQYF
TGCGCCAGCAGTGAAGGAACTAGCGGGTCCTACGAGCAGTACTTC
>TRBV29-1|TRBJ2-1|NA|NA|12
CSVDQGGNEQFF
TGCAGCGTTGATCAGGGAGGCAATGAGCAGTTCTTC
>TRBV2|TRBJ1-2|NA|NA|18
CASSETPALDSRNYGYTF
TGTGCCAGCAGTGAAACGCCAGCCCTCGACAGTCGGAACTATGGCTACACCTTC
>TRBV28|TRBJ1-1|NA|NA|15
CASSLLKGGASEAFF
TGTGCCAGCAGTTTGCTTAAGGGAGGGGCTTCGGAAGCTTTCTTT
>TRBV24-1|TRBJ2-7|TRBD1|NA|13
CATSEPDRAEQYF
TGTGCCACCAGTGAACCTGACAGGGCTGAGCAGTACTTC
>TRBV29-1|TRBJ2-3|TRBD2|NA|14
CSAAWTSGTDTQYF
TGCAGCGCAGCCTGGACTAGCGGCACAGATACGCAGTATTTT
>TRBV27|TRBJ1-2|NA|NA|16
CASTRTRPDRLYGYTF
TGTGCCAGCACAAGAACTAGACCGGACAGACTCTATGGCTACACCTTC
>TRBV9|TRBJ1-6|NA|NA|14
CASSVGGGYSPLHF
TGTGCCAGCAGCGTAGGAGGCGGATATTCACCCCTCCACTTT
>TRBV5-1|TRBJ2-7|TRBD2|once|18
CASSLGLKTRGLTYEQYF
TGCGCCAGCAGCTTGGGGCTCAAAACGCGGGGGTTAACCTACGAGCAGTACTTC